The 21 T cell receptor beta chains in this list originate from one sample, sequenced in a study of blood T cell repertoires in COVID-19. The data were produced by immunoSEQ multiplex PCR, yet TCRdb's version contains in-frame clones alone and is incomplete. The data show some 200,000 clones, 88% seen once. Sequencing used peripheral blood. The receptors come from a man between 18 and 35 years old with active or convalescent COVID-19.

This chain links TRBV3-1 (or the pseudogene TRBV3-2) with TRBJ2-1, with a weak D call TRBD2 (6 bases). This CDR3 spans 16 amino acids. Trimming removed 1 base from V and 8 bases from J, with 18 bases in between. In germline, CDR1 is LGHDT, CDR2 YNNKEL (reference sequence). The CDR3 nucleotides read TGTGCCAGCAGCCAAGGCCTAGCCACGGAGCGGGATGAGCAGTTCTTC. Protein sequence: CASSQGLATERDEQFF.

The chain recombines TRBV7-9 with TRBJ2-1, with D perhaps matching TRBD2 (5 bases). In germline, CDR1 is SEHNR, CDR2 FQNEAQ (reference sequence). V gave up 4 bases and J gave up 7 bases, with 5 bases separating them. The CDR3 runs to 11 residues. For the CDR3, the DNA is TGTGCCAGCAGCTCGGGGAATGAGCAGTTCTTC. Translated: CASSSGNEQFF.

This clone was picked up one time. The genes are TRBV6-6 and TRBJ2-7; maybe TRBD1 (5 bases). The CDR3 is 14 residues long. In germline, CDR1 is MNHNY, CDR2 SVGAGI (reference sequence). Trimming shortened V by 0 bases and J by 2 bases, and 8 bases separated the two germline ends. Written as DNA, the CDR3 is TGTGCCAGCAGTTACTCAGGGGCCGCCTACGAGCAGTACTTC. Translating it yields CASSYSGAAYEQYF.

This chain uses TRBV4-2 with TRBJ2-3, with D possibly TRBD2 on 5 matching bases. This CDR3 region has 14 residues. The germline V gene has CDR1 LGHNA and CDR2 YNFKEQ. Trimming took 2 bases from V and 0 from J, leaving 6 bases between them. The CDR3, as DNA: TGTGCCAGCAGCCAAAGGACTAGCACAGATACGCAGTATTTT. Encoded protein: CASSQRTSTDTQYF.

In its sample, this clone was seen once. This rearrangement joins TRBV15 to TRBJ2-1, with D hard to call. The CDR3 is made up of 12 amino acids. Between the trimmed V and J ends, which lost 0 bases and 9 bases, there was a span of 6 bases. The germline V gene encodes CDR1 LNHNV and CDR2 YYDKDF (reference sequence). The CDR3 loop is CATSRDRGEQFF. The DNA of the CDR3 is TGTGCCACCAGCAGAGATCGAGGTGAGCAGTTCTTC. The entire variable domain, with the rest obtained from reference TRBV15 and TRBJ2-1, is as follows: DAMVIQNPRYQVTQFGKPVTLSCSQTLNHNVMYWYQQKSSQAPKLLFHYYDKDFNNEADTPDNFQSRRPNTSFCFLDIRSPGLGDTAMYLCATSRDRGEQFFGPGTRLTVL.

V usage is TRBV30 and J usage is TRBJ2-3; D unclear. Trimming shortened V by 1 base and J by 2 bases, and 22 bases separated the two germline ends. Per germline, CDR1 GTSNPN and CDR2 SVGIG (reference sequence). This CDR3 has 18 residues. The CDR3 sequence: CAWSALFPNSLVTDTQYF. The CDR3 DNA sequence: TGTGCCTGGAGTGCCCTATTCCCGAATAGTTTGGTCACAGATACGCAGTATTTT.

This sequence joins TRBV27 and TRBJ1-5; no clear D. The germline gives CDR1 MNHEY, CDR2 SMNVEV (reference sequence). The CDR3 is 13 residues long. V gave up 2 bases and J gave up 6 bases, with 8 bases separating them. The CDR3 here is CASSLRVGQPQHF. For the CDR3, the DNA is TGTGCCAGCAGTTTACGGGTTGGTCAGCCCCAGCATTTT.

This chain uses TRBV28 with TRBJ1-2; 9 positions agree with TRBD1. The V gene end was trimmed by 7 bases and the J gene end by 4 bases; junction bases not matched to a gene: 4. This CDR3 comprises 13 residues. CDR1 and CDR2 (germline): MDHEN, SYDVKM. CDR3 nucleotides: TGTGCCAGCAATTCGGACAGGGGCTATGGCTACACCTTC. Encoded protein: CASNSDRGYGYTF.

The J gene is TRBJ2-2, the V gene TRBV5-4, with D possibly matching TRBD1 (6 bases). V lost 0 bases to trimming and J lost 8 bases, with 11 bases between them. The germline gives CDR1 SGHNT, CDR2 YYREEE (reference sequence). The CDR3 is 14 amino acids. CDR3 DNA: TGTGCCAGCAGCTTGGCCCAGGGGAGAGGGGAGCTGTTTTTT. Translation: CASSLAQGRGELFF.

The V gene is TRBV3-1 (or the pseudogene TRBV3-2), the J gene TRBJ2-5, with TRBD2 identical over 9 bases. The trim removed 6 bases at V and 4 bases at J, leaving 6 bases unmatched. Germline V gives CDR1 LGHDT, CDR2 YNNKEL (reference sequence). This CDR3 contains 14 residues. The CDR3 reads CASRPSGERETQYF. The CDR3 region has the DNA TGTGCCAGCAGACCTAGCGGGGAACGAGAGACCCAGTACTTC.

This chain joins TRBV13 and TRBJ1-3; no firm D call. The CDR3 length is 11 residues. The V and J ends lost 3 bases and 6 bases respectively, with 3 bases between them. CDR1 is PRHDT and CDR2 is FYEKMQ in the germline V gene (reference sequence). The CDR3 here is CASSFINTIYF. The CDR3 nucleotides are TGTGCCAGCAGCTTCATAAACACCATATATTTT.

This chain uses TRBV7-9 with TRBJ2-5; 11 bases map to TRBD2. The junction had 4 bases not matched to a gene; V was cut back by 2 bases and J by 2 bases. This CDR3 comprises 16 residues. Germline assignment: CDR1 SEHNR and CDR2 FQNEAQ (reference sequence). The CDR3 protein is CASSLMVAGGQETQYF. CDR3 coding DNA: TGTGCCAGCAGCTTAATGGTAGCGGGAGGGCAAGAGACCCAGTACTTC.

The chain recombines TRBV11-2 with TRBJ2-5; 11 bases fit TRBD2. The J segment lost 5 bases and the V segment lost 2 bases, leaving 10 bases of the junction unmatched. The germline V gene has CDR1 SGHAT and CDR2 FQNNGV. This CDR3 is built from 17 residues. The CDR3 DNA follows: TGTGCCAGCAGCTTAAGGGCCGCGACTAGCGGGACGGAGACCCAGTACTTC. Translation: CASSLRAATSGTETQYF.

This chain's CDR3 is CASSVATGGTEAFF. The CDR3 DNA reads as TGTGCCAGCAGCGTAGCTACGGGAGGCACTGAAGCTTTCTTT. The chain has TRBV9 and TRBJ1-1; D is unresolved. The CDR3 runs 14 residues. Germline V gives CDR1 SGDLS, CDR2 YYNGEE. Trimming took 0 bases from V and 4 from J, leaving 10 bases between them.

The rearrangement uses TRBV27 and TRBJ1-5, with D hard to call. The germline gives CDR1 MNHEY, CDR2 SMNVEV (reference sequence). The CDR3 sequence is 14 residues long. V lost 1 base to trimming and J lost 6 bases, with 10 bases between them. The CDR3 DNA follows: TGTGCCAGCAGTTTATGGACGGGAACTCAGCCCCAGCATTTT. Its translation: CASSLWTGTQPQHF.

The gene calls are TRBV30 and TRBJ2-1, with D possibly matching TRBD2 (6 bases). This CDR3 is built from 13 residues. Germline V gives CDR1 GTSNPN, CDR2 SVGIG (reference sequence). Trimming took off 5 bases at V and 10 bases at J, with 18 bases between the two ends. CDR3 in DNA: TGTGCCTGGCGGTCCACCCCCCGGGAGGAGCAGTTCTTC. Amino acids: CAWRSTPREEQFF.

V and J are TRBV18 and TRBJ2-1, with TRBD1 identical over 8 bases. Germline CDR1 reads KGHSH; CDR2 reads LQKENI. CDR3 length: 15 amino acids. V trimming: 2 bases; J trimming: 5 bases; junction bases outside the gene matches: 5. DNA of the CDR3: TGTGCCAGCTCACCAACCAGGGGGCCTAACAATGAGCAGTTCTTC. Protein: CASSPTRGPNNEQFF.

This rearrangement joins TRBV11-1 to TRBJ2-3; TRBD2 matches at 9 bases. CDR3 size: 16 residues. The J segment lost 4 bases and the V segment lost 4 bases, leaving 9 bases of the junction unmatched. Germline V gene data show CDR1 as SGHAT and CDR2 as FQDESV (reference sequence). The DNA for the CDR3 is TGTGCCAGCAGCTCACCAGCGGGAGGCCCCCCAGATACGCAGTATTTT. Its translation is CASSSPAGGPPDTQYF.

The chain carries TRBV6-5 and TRBJ1-1; 10 nucleotides align to TRBD1. The V segment lost 1 base and the J segment 0 bases; nucleotides outside the gene matches: 2. This CDR3 spans 16 amino acids. In germline, CDR1 is MNHEY, CDR2 SVGAGI. The CDR3 reads CASSYLGTGVNTEAFF. The CDR3 nucleotides read TGTGCCAGCAGTTACTTGGGGACAGGGGTGAACACTGAAGCTTTCTTT.

This clone was seen a single time. This sequence joins TRBV28 and TRBJ2-7, with 7 bases lining up with TRBD1. After removal of 4 bases from V and 12 bases from J, the junction contained 15 bases not matched to a gene. Germline V CDR1 and CDR2: MDHEN, SYDVKM. The CDR3 is 14 residues long. CDR3 bases: TGTGCCAGCAGTTCCACAGGGGCAGGGTGGGTTTGGTACTTC. Translated: CASSSTGAGWVWYF. Full variable domain (outside the CDR3, taken from reference TRBV28 and TRBJ2-7): DVKVTQSSRYLVKRTGEKVFLECVQDMDHENMFWYRQDPGLGLRLIYFSYDVKMKEKGDIPEGYSVSREKKERFSLILESASTNQTSMYLCASSSTGAGWVWYFGPGTRLTVT.

V is TRBV18 and J is TRBJ2-3; 7 positions agree with TRBD1. Germline CDR1 reads KGHSH; CDR2 reads LQKENI. Losses at the gene ends were 3 bases for V and 5 bases for J; bases not matched to a gene: 8. The CDR3 length is 15 residues. The CDR3 DNA follows: TGTGCCAGCTCACCTGGGACAGCCCACAGAGATACGCAGTATTTT. Its translation is CASSPGTAHRDTQYF.